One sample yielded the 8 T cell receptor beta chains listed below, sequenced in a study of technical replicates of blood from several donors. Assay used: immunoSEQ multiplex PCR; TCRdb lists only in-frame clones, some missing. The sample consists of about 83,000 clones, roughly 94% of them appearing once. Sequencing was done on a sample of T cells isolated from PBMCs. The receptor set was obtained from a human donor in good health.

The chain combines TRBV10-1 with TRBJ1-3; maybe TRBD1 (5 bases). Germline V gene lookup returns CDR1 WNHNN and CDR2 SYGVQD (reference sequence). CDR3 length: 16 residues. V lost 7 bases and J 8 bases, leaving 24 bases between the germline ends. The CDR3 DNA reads TGCGCCAGCATCATAGCCAGGGAATACCTTGGGTACACCATATATTTT. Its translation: CASIIAREYLGYTIYF.

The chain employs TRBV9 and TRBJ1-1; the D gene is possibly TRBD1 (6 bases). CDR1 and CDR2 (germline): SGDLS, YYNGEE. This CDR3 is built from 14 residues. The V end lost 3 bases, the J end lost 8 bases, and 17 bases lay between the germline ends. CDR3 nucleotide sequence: TGTGCCAGCAGCGCGGGGACATTCAACGGGGAAGCTTTCTTT. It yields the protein CASSAGTFNGEAFF.

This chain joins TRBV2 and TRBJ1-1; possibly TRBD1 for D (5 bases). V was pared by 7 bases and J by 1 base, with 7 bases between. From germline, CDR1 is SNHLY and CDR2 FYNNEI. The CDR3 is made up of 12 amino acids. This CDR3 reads CASTQGNTEAFF. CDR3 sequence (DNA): TGTGCCAGCACCCAGGGGAACACTGAAGCTTTCTTT.

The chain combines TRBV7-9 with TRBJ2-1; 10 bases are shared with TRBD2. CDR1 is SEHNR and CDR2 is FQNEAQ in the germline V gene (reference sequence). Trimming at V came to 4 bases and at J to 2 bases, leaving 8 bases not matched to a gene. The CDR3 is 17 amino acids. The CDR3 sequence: CASSSPGLAGAYNEQFF. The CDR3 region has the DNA TGTGCCAGCAGCTCGCCCGGTCTAGCGGGGGCCTACAATGAGCAGTTCTTC.

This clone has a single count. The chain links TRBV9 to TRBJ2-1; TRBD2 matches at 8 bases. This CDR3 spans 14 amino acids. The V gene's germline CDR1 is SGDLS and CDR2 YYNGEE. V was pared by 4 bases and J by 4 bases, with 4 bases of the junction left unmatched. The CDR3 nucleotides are TGTGCCAGCAGCCCACCGGGAGGGTACAATGAGCAGTTCTTC. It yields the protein CASSPPGGYNEQFF.

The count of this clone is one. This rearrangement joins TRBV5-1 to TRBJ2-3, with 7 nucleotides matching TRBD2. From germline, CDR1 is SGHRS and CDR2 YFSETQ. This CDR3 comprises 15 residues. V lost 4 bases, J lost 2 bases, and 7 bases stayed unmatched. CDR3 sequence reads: CASSMSGVYTDTQYF. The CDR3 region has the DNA TGCGCCAGCAGCATGAGCGGGGTTTACACAGATACGCAGTATTTT.

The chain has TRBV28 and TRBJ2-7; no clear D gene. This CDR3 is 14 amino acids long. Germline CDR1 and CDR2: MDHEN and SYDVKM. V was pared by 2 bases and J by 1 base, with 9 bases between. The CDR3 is CASSLHTTSYEQYF. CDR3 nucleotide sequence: TGTGCCAGCAGTTTACACACGACTTCCTACGAGCAGTACTTC.

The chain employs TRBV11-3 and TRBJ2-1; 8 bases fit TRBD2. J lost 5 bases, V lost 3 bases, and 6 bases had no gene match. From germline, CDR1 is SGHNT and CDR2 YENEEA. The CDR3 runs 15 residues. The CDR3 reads CASSFTGGINNEQFF. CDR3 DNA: TGTGCCAGCAGCTTTACGGGAGGGATTAACAATGAGCAGTTCTTC.